The source of this TCR beta chain is a study of beta chain features in type 1 diabetes. Study-level findings and limits: Moderate but significant shortening of TCRB CDR3s was recorded in all four CD4+ subsets from Type 1 diabetes patients.

This clone was observed a handful of times. Its antigen remains unknown. Expressed TCRB transcripts were sequenced after all isolated RNA was converted to cDNA. The assay was immunoSEQ multiplex PCR, and TCRdb's table has in-frame clones only and misses some. The sample shows roughly 350,000 clones, around 9.6% of them seen only once. Trimming removed 0 bases from V and 4 bases from J, with 13 bases in between. The CDR3 totals 15 residues. From germline, CDR1 is KGHSH and CDR2 LQKENI. Sorted CD4+ subsets: naive, central memory, regulatory, stem cell-like memory (CD45RO/CCR7/CD25/CD127/CD95/CD27 panel).

The chain uses TRBV18 and TRBJ2-7; D remains ambiguous. The origin of this receptor is a man in his thirties or forties with type 1 diabetes. Sequencing was carried out using central memory CD4+ T cells from blood. The CDR3, as DNA: TGTGCCAGCTCACCACCTGGTCCACTAATTTACGAGCAGTACTTC. Protein sequence: CASSPPGPLIYEQYF.